This T cell receptor (beta chain) was documented in a study of blood T cells in healthy people across ages. This clonotype was picked up a small number of times. Its antigen is currently unknown. With a J-beta primer mix and a sample-barcoded 5' primer, a second PCR ran about 6 to 11 cycles. TCRdb reprocessed the 5' RACE reads with MiXCR, giving one entry per CDR3 protein. The profile shows about 2 million distinct CDR3 sequences, around half of them singletons. Study-level results: Donor CMV infection status was unknown, possibly confounding age-related changes in expanded clonotypes.

With 7 bases clipped from V and 9 bases from J, the junction kept 4 bases outside the gene matches. The CDR3 runs to 13 residues. Per germline, CDR1 SNHLY and CDR2 FYNNEI. The chain has TRBV2 and TRBJ2-3; 13 bases map to TRBD2. The sequenced material came from blood. This clonotype was sampled from a woman in her thirties or forties in good health. CDR3 bases: TGTGCCAGCAAACTAGCGGGGGGGCCGACGCAGTATTTT. This encodes CASKLAGGPTQYF.